This passage covers 11 T cell receptor beta chains from one sample sequenced in a study of OX40 agonist ivuxolimab in advanced cancers. The table came from immunoSEQ multiplex PCR; TCRdb's copy has only in-frame clones and leaves some out. The table includes roughly 48,000 clones, more than 80% detected once. The sample consisted of CD4+ or CD8+ T cells sorted from blood, taken in a trial of the OX40 agonist ivuxolimab. Receptors were obtained from an adult with an advanced solid tumor such as melanoma, head and neck, liver or kidney cancer.

This clone occurred once. V and J are TRBV10-1 and TRBJ1-2; no firm D call. Trimming stripped 10 bases from V and 8 bases from J, with 11 bases between. Germline values: CDR1 WNHNN, CDR2 SYGVQD (reference sequence). The CDR3 consists of 10 residues. The CDR3 DNA sequence: TGCGCCAACAAGACGGGGGGCTACACCTTC. Encoded protein: CANKTGGYTF.

V is TRBV10-1 and J is TRBJ1-6; D is unclear. The CDR3 extends over 13 amino acids. V lost 4 bases, J lost 9 bases, and 10 bases lay in between. Germline V gene data show CDR1 as WNHNN and CDR2 as SYGVQD (reference sequence). CDR3 nucleotides: TGCGCCAGCAGTGTAAACTGGGGTTCACCCCTCCACTTT. Its translation is CASSVNWGSPLHF.

The chain combines TRBV30 with TRBJ2-3; D is perhaps TRBD2 (6 bases). This CDR3 has 14 residues. V dropped 3 bases and J dropped 4 bases, with 14 bases sitting between them. Germline V lookup: CDR1 GTSNPN, CDR2 SVGIG (reference sequence). The CDR3 reads CAWRGLGGSDTQYF. The CDR3 DNA is TGTGCCTGGAGGGGCCTTGGGGGGTCAGATACGCAGTATTTT.

The V call is TRBV4-3, the J call TRBJ1-2; D may be TRBD1 (5 bases). This CDR3 has 17 amino acids. V lost 0 bases, J lost 0 bases, and 14 bases lay in between. Germline-derived CDR1 and CDR2 are LGHNA and YSLEER. The CDR3 reads CASSQEGGGFTNYGYTF. The DNA of the CDR3 is TGCGCCAGCAGCCAAGAGGGTGGGGGATTTACTAACTATGGCTACACCTTC.

The chain carries TRBV11-2 and TRBJ2-2; D gene uncertain. The germline gives CDR1 SGHAT, CDR2 FQNNGV. The CDR3 totals 13 residues. V was cut by 1 base and J by 5 bases, with 5 bases left in between. The CDR3 DNA is TGTGCCAGCAGCTTAGGACGAACCGGGGAGCTGTTTTTT. It yields the protein CASSLGRTGELFF.

The chain joins TRBV7-9 to TRBJ1-6; D is perhaps TRBD1 (6 bases). V was cut by 5 bases and J by 10 bases, with 15 bases left in between. The germline gives CDR1 SEHNR, CDR2 FQNEAQ (reference sequence). The CDR3 runs 14 residues. Written as DNA, the CDR3 is TGTGCCAGCAGCCTGGACAGTTCGGACTCACCCCTCCACTTT. The encoded protein is CASSLDSSDSPLHF.

V usage is TRBV19 and J usage is TRBJ1-2, with 9 positions matching TRBD1. This CDR3 is 16 amino acids long. CDR1 is LNHDA and CDR2 is SQIVND in the germline V gene (reference sequence). Germline trimming cut 6 bases from V and 2 bases from J; bases unmatched to any gene: 10. CDR3 in DNA: TGTGCCAGTAGACCCCAACGGACAGGGGAGAACTATGGCTACACCTTC. Its translation: CASRPQRTGENYGYTF.

The V and J genes are TRBV19 and TRBJ1-5, with TRBD1 matching 8 bases. Germline values: CDR1 LNHDA, CDR2 SQIVND (reference sequence). This CDR3 region has 18 residues. J lost 5 bases, V lost 3 bases, and 15 bases had no gene match. The CDR3 spells CASSIALSTGTGYQPQHF. In DNA form, the CDR3 reads TGTGCCAGTAGTATCGCCTTATCCACAGGGACAGGTTATCAGCCCCAGCATTTT.

This rearrangement joins TRBV4-3 to TRBJ2-5, with 13 nucleotides matching TRBD2. This CDR3 is 18 amino acids long. The V gene's germline CDR1 is LGHNA and CDR2 YSLEER. After removal of 0 bases from V and 4 bases from J, the junction contained 8 bases not matched to a gene. CDR3 protein: CASSQDSLTSGGAETQYF. Written as DNA, the CDR3 is TGCGCCAGCAGCCAAGACTCGTTAACTAGCGGGGGGGCAGAGACCCAGTACTTC.

V gene TRBV2 combines with J gene TRBJ2-1; no clear D. The CDR3 length is 14 residues. Between the trimmed V and J ends, which lost 8 bases and 8 bases, there was a span of 19 bases. Germline-derived CDR1 and CDR2 are SNHLY and FYNNEI. CDR3 nucleotide sequence: TGTGCCAGCGTGGGTAGGGCCACTACGGATGAGCAGTTCTTC. It specifies CASVGRATTDEQFF.

This clone appeared a few times. CDR3 residues: CASRDSGHGYTF. The CDR3 DNA follows: TGTGCCAGTAGGGACAGCGGCCATGGCTACACCTTC. The V and J genes are TRBV19 and TRBJ1-2, with D perhaps matching TRBD1 (6 bases). Trimming removed 6 bases from V and 6 bases from J, with 11 bases in between. Germline assignment: CDR1 LNHDA and CDR2 SQIVND (reference sequence). The CDR3 has 12 residues.